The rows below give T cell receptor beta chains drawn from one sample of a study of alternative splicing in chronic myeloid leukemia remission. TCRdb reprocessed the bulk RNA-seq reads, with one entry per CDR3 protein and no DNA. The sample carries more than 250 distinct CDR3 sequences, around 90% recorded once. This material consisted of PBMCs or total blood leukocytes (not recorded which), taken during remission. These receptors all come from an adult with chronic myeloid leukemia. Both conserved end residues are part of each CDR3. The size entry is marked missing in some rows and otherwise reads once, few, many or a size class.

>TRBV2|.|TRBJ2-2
CASSPQGTGELFF
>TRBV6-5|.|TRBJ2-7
CASTPGHSYEQYF
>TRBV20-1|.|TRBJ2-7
CSASGVGGTYEQYF
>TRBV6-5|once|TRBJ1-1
CASRPSGQGRTEAFF
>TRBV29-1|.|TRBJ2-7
CRRQGGYEQYF
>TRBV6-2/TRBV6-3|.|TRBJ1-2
CASFPDRFDAYGYTF
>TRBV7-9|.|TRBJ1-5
CASSPGQVNQPQHF
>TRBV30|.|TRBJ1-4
CAVNRGDNEKLFF
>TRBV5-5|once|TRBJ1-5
CASSLTPGQGAGQPQHF
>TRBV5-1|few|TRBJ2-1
CASSLAGEQFF
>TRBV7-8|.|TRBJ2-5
CASSSGLAGQETQYF
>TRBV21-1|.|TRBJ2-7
CASSNKGQSPYEQYF
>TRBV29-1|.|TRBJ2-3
CSSWGMDTQYF
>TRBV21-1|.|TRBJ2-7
CASSKEDQGLSYEQYF
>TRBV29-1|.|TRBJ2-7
CSVEEGRREQYF
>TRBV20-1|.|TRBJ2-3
CSAGGSGSTDTQYF
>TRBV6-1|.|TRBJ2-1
CASVLGGNNEQFF
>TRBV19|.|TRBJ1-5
CASSMAANQPQHF
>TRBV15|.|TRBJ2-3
CATSTGKLGDTQYF
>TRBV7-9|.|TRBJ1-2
CASSLSRDNYGYTF
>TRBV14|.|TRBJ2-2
CASSHITEGFGELFF
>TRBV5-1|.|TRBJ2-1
CASSLVGTEDEQFF
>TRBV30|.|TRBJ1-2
CAWSRQSYGYTF
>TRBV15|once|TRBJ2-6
CATSERNSGANVLTF
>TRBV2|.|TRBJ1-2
CASSDHGDYGYTF
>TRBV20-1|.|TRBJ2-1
CSASGTSNEQFF
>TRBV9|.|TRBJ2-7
CASSVGRDDYYEQYF
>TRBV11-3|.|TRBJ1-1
CASSLQPNTEAFF
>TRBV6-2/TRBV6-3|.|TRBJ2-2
CASSYSAAGELFF
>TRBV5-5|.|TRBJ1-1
CASRRFGDTEAFF
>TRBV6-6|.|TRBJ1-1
CATSAGTGWSPENTEAFF
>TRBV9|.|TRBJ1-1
CASSPGDDTEAFF
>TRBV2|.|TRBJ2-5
CASSESRLQETQYF
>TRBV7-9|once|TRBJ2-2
CASRPGLAGTGELFF
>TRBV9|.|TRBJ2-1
CASSVVSGSHNEQFF
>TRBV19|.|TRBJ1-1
CASRIANTEAFF
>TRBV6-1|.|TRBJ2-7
CASSGGLAVYEQYF
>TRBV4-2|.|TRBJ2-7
CASSQGGDREGEQYF
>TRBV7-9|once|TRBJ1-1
CASSPRQVGTEAFF
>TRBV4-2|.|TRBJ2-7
CARVRQVFSYEQYF
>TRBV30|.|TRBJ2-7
CAWSGGQGGYEQYF
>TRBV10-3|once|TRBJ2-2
CAIRDGTGELFF
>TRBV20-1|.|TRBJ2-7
CSASDKEQYF
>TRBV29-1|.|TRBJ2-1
CSVEEGESYSYNEQFF
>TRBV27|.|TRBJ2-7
CASGYEQYF